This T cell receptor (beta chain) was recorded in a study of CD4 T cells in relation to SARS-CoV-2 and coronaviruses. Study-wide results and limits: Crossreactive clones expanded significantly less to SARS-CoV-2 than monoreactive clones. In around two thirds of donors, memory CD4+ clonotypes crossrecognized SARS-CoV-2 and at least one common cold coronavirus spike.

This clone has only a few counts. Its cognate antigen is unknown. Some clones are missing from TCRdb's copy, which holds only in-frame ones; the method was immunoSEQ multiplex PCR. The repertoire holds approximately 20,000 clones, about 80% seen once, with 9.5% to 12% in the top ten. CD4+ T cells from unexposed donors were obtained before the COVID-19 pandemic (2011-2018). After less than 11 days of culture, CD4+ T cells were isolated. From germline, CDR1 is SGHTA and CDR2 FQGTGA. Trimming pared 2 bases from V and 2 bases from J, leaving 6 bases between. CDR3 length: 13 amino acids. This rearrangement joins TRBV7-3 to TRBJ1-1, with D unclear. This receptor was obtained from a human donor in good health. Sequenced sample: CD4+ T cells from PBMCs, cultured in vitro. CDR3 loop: CASSLHENTEAFF. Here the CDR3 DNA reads TGTGCCAGCAGCTTACACGAAAACACTGAAGCTTTCTTT.